Each of the 17 T cell receptor beta chains below was sequenced from the same sample in a study of radiotherapy plus CTLA-4 blockade in lung cancer. Only in-frame clones appear in the TCRdb table, and some are missing; sequencing was by immunoSEQ multiplex PCR. The table records about 50,000 clones, approximately 84% of them present only once. This specimen consisted of peripheral blood, obtained from a patient treated with radiotherapy plus ipilimumab. The source of these receptors is a human donor with non-small cell lung cancer whose response to radiotherapy plus ipilimumab could not be evaluated.

This clone was counted a single time. V is TRBV11-2 and J is TRBJ2-2, with D perhaps TRBD1 (5 bases). CDR3 length equals 16 residues. The V and J ends lost 6 bases and 0 bases respectively, with 14 bases between them. From germline, CDR1 is SGHAT and CDR2 FQNNGV. CDR3 DNA: TGTGCCAGCAGACATTGGGGCAGTCCGAACACCGGGGAGCTGTTTTTT. Its translation is CASRHWGSPNTGELFF.

This clone was counted a single time. J is TRBJ1-2 and V is TRBV18; no definite D call. The germline V gene has CDR1 KGHSH and CDR2 LQKENI. Trimming left V 1 base short and J 4 bases short, with 13 bases between. The CDR3 spans 15 residues. This CDR3 reads CASSPLTAPRYGYTF. The CDR3 DNA sequence: TGTGCCAGCTCACCACTCACAGCCCCGCGCTATGGCTACACCTTC.

The V gene is TRBV4-3, the J gene TRBJ1-5; possibly TRBD1 for D (5 bases). V lost 0 bases and J 1 base, leaving 10 bases between the germline ends. Germline CDR1 is LGHNA and CDR2 is YSLEER. This CDR3 region has 16 residues. CDR3 sequence (DNA): TGCGCCAGCAGCCAAGAGTTCCAGGGAAGCAATCAGCCCCAGCATTTT. It codes for CASSQEFQGSNQPQHF.

CDR3 DNA sequence: TGCGCCAGCAGCCACTTGGGACTGCCAGGGCAGCCCCAGCATTTT. This gives the protein CASSHLGLPGQPQHF. V gene TRBV4-1 combines with J gene TRBJ1-5; TRBD1 is a possible D gene (5 bases). CDR3 length equals 15 residues. With 3 bases removed from V and 7 bases from J, the gap between germline ends came to 16 bases. The germline V gene has CDR1 MGHRA and CDR2 YSYEKL.

The chain joins TRBV6-1 to TRBJ2-5; tentative D call: TRBD1 (5 bases). Per germline, CDR1 MNHNS and CDR2 SASEGT. The germline V and J ends were trimmed by 2 bases and 5 bases, with 12 bases remaining between them. This CDR3 comprises 14 residues. DNA for the CDR3: TGTGCCAGCAGTGAATTAGGGGCAGAGGAGACCCAGTACTTC. Its translation is CASSELGAEETQYF.

This chain joins TRBV7-2 and TRBJ2-5; a weak D match, TRBD2 (7 bases). Per germline, CDR1 SGHTA and CDR2 FQGNSA. The CDR3 loop spans 15 amino acids. V was trimmed by 5 bases and J by 5 bases, leaving 18 bases between them. The CDR3, as DNA: TGTGCCAGCAGCCGAGCCGGGGGGCAAGGGGAGACCCAGTACTTC. Its protein product is CASSRAGGQGETQYF.

This clone appeared once. The V and J genes are TRBV27 and TRBJ2-5; 8 bases fit TRBD1. The germline V gene encodes CDR1 MNHEY and CDR2 SMNVEV (reference sequence). The CDR3 length is 15 residues. Unmatched junction bases numbered 6, after V lost 5 bases and J lost 1 base. The CDR3 here is CASSKRTGPQETQYF. In DNA form, the CDR3 reads TGTGCCAGCAGTAAAAGGACAGGGCCCCAAGAGACCCAGTACTTC.

The chain employs TRBV4-3 and TRBJ1-1; tentative D call: TRBD1 (5 bases). From germline, CDR1 is LGHNA and CDR2 YSLEER. CDR3 size: 17 residues. Trimming removed 0 bases from V and 2 bases from J, with 16 bases in between. The CDR3: CASSQDQGWGDNTEAFF. CDR3 nucleotides: TGCGCCAGCAGCCAAGATCAGGGCTGGGGTGACAACACTGAAGCTTTCTTT.

V gene TRBV28 combines with J gene TRBJ2-3; 11 bases align to TRBD2. The V gene's germline CDR1 is MDHEN and CDR2 SYDVKM. This CDR3 has 15 amino acids. V trimming: 6 bases; J trimming: 0 bases; junction bases outside the gene matches: 2. CDR3 region: CASSRTSGSTDTQYF. DNA of the CDR3: TGTGCCAGCAGCCGGACTAGCGGGAGCACAGATACGCAGTATTTT. The full variable domain, in which reference TRBV28 and TRBJ2-3 provide the parts outside the CDR3, is DVKVTQSSRYLVKRTGEKVFLECVQDMDHENMFWYRQDPGLGLRLIYFSYDVKMKEKGDIPEGYSVSREKKERFSLILESASTNQTSMYLCASSRTSGSTDTQYFGPGTRLTVL.

This clone was seen only once. The CDR3 does not close with the conserved phenylalanine or tryptophan, likely indicating a read error. The chain recombines TRBV11-2 with TRBJ1-1, with 7 nucleotides matching TRBD1. There are 15 residues in the CDR3. Losses at the gene ends were 5 bases for V and 0 bases for J; bases not matched to a gene: 6. Germline V gives CDR1 SGHAT, CDR2 FQNNGV. Written as DNA, the CDR3 is TGTGCCAGCAGCAACGGACAGGTAATGAACACTGAAGCTTTCCTT. Translated, it gives CASSNGQVMNTEAFL.

This clone has only a few counts. V and J are TRBV7-2 and TRBJ2-7, with 9 bases matching TRBD2. CDR3 length: 15 residues. The germline V gene has CDR1 SGHTA and CDR2 FQGNSA. Losses at the gene ends were 4 bases for V and 1 base for J; bases not matched to a gene: 5. CDR3 region: CASSSTSGGSYEQYF. As DNA, the CDR3 is TGTGCCAGCAGCTCGACTAGCGGAGGATCCTACGAGCAGTACTTC.

The chain recombines TRBV7-2 with TRBJ2-7; 10 bases are shared with TRBD1. The V segment lost 6 bases and the J segment 5 bases; nucleotides outside the gene matches: 4. Germline V gene sequence: CDR1 SGHTA, CDR2 FQGNSA. The CDR3 is made up of 13 amino acids. CDR3 DNA: TGTGCCAGCAGTCCCGGGACAGGGGACGAGCAGTACTTC. It specifies CASSPGTGDEQYF.

The chain has TRBV7-8 and TRBJ2-1; 7 positions match TRBD1. Trimming at V came to 5 bases and at J to 15 bases, leaving 10 bases not matched to a gene. Germline lookup yields CDR1 SGHVS and CDR2 FQNEAQ. There are 12 residues in the CDR3. CDR3 nucleotide sequence: TGTGCCAGCAGCAATCGACAGGGAAGGCCGTTCTTC. Translated, it gives CASSNRQGRPFF.

The genes are TRBV11-1 and TRBJ2-1; weak D call: TRBD2 (5 bases). Germline lookup yields CDR1 SGHAT and CDR2 FQDESV (reference sequence). Trimming cost V 5 bases and J 0 bases, with 11 bases left between them. The CDR3 consists of 15 residues. The CDR3 DNA sequence: TGTGCCAGCAGCCGAGAAGCGGACTCCTACAATGAGCAGTTCTTC. Its protein product is CASSREADSYNEQFF.

The V call is TRBV13, the J call TRBJ1-5; 8 positions match TRBD1. The V and J ends lost 2 bases and 1 base, in that order; junction bases with no gene match: 4. The CDR3 length is 16 residues. CDR1 and CDR2 (germline): PRHDT, FYEKMQ (reference sequence). The CDR3, as DNA: TGTGCCAGCAGCTTAAGACAGGGGCGGAGCAATCAGCCCCAGCATTTT. It encodes CASSLRQGRSNQPQHF.

The rearrangement uses TRBV28 and TRBJ2-7, with TRBD2 matching 9 bases. V gave up 6 bases and J gave up 6 bases; unmatched junction bases: 9. Germline V gene sequence: CDR1 MDHEN, CDR2 SYDVKM. This CDR3 region has 14 residues. The CDR3 spells CASSALSGSPEQYF. As DNA, the CDR3 is TGTGCCAGCAGCGCTCTTAGCGGGAGCCCCGAGCAGTACTTC.

Written as DNA, the CDR3 is TGCAGCGTGGGACAGACCTCTGGGGCCAACGTCCTGACTTTC. Translated, it gives CSVGQTSGANVLTF. The V call is TRBV29-1, the J call TRBJ2-6; 7 bases line up with TRBD1. CDR3 length: 14 amino acids. CDR1 SQVTM and CDR2 ANQGSEA come from the germline V gene. The J segment lost 0 bases and the V segment lost 6 bases, leaving 2 bases of the junction unmatched.